This passage covers 9 T cell receptor beta chains from one sample sequenced in a study of T cells in Graves' hyperthyroidism and ophthalmopathy. TCR beta CDR3 regions were amplified from RNA. The HTBI primer set was used in a first-round RT-PCR of the TCR CDR3. TCRdb recomputed calls from the multiplex PCR reads with MiXCR, one row per CDR3 protein. The repertoire holds about 640,000 distinct CDR3 sequences, more than 20% seen once, with approximately 30% in the top ten. Material for sequencing was blood. The receptors were sampled from a young man with Graves' ophthalmopathy.

Ten or more counts support this clonotype. This chain uses TRBV7-2 with TRBJ1-1; D gene unclear. The CDR3 contains 14 residues. The V end lost 2 bases, the J end lost 0 bases, and 7 bases lay between the germline ends. From germline, CDR1 is SGHTA and CDR2 FQGNSA. CDR3 amino acids: CASSLKAMNTEAFF. The CDR3 coding sequence is TGTGCCAGCAGCTTAAAGGCCATGAACACTGAAGCTTTCTTT.

This clonotype was seen many times. The chain has TRBV2 and TRBJ2-7; 7 nucleotides line up with TRBD1. CDR3 length equals 13 residues. Germline V lookup: CDR1 SNHLY, CDR2 FYNNEI. V shed 8 bases and J 6 bases; nucleotides not matched to a gene: 10. The CDR3 region has the DNA TGTGCCAGCGGGCGACAGGGTTACCGCGAGCAGTACTTC. This sequence encodes CASGRQGYREQYF.

This clonotype came up many times. The gene calls are TRBV2 and TRBJ1-4; 8 nucleotides match TRBD1. Germline V lookup: CDR1 SNHLY, CDR2 FYNNEI. The CDR3 length is 14 residues. Trimming took 6 bases from V and 3 from J; bases not matched to a gene: 3. CDR3 region: CASRDRAANEKLFF. CDR3 DNA sequence: TGTGCCAGCAGGGACAGGGCGGCTAATGAAAAACTGTTTTTT.

In its sample, this clonotype was seen a few times. This rearrangement joins TRBV6-5 to TRBJ2-2, with D maybe TRBD2 (6 bases). This CDR3 spans 15 amino acids. CDR1 and CDR2 (germline): MNHEY, SVGAGI. Trimming removed 2 bases from V and 5 bases from J, with 12 bases in between. For the CDR3, the DNA is TGTGCCAGCAGTTACCGGCCAGGGACTACCGGGGAGCTGTTTTTT. This encodes CASSYRPGTTGELFF.

The V call is TRBV15, the J call TRBJ2-7; D is unclear. The CDR3 extends over 15 amino acids. V lost 1 base and J lost 5, with 15 bases in between. Germline V gene data show CDR1 as LNHNV and CDR2 as YYDKDF (reference sequence). The DNA for the CDR3 is TGTGCCACCAGCAGAGCGACCTCCGTAATAGACGAGCAGTACTTC. It yields the protein CATSRATSVIDEQYF. Based on the CDR3 plus reference TRBV15 and TRBJ2-7, the full variable domain is DAMVIQNPRYQVTQFGKPVTLSCSQTLNHNVMYWYQQKSSQAPKLLFHYYDKDFNNEADTPDNFQSRRPNTSFCFLDIRSPGLGDTAMYLCATSRATSVIDEQYFGPGTRLTVT.

Only a few counts were recorded for this clonotype. This rearrangement joins TRBV20-1 to TRBJ2-1; 9 bases map to TRBD2. Germline values: CDR1 DFQATT, CDR2 SNEGSKA (reference sequence). This CDR3 region has 16 residues. The V segment lost 1 base and the J segment 4 bases; nucleotides outside the gene matches: 8. The DNA for the CDR3 is TGCAGTGCTAGAGCCCCTCTTAGCGGGAGTTACAATGAGCAGTTCTTC. This gives the protein CSARAPLSGSYNEQFF.

This clonotype was seen a handful of times. The chain recombines TRBV20-1 with TRBJ2-1; 13 bases agree with TRBD2. Unmatched junction bases numbered 3, after V lost 6 bases and J lost 4 bases. The germline gives CDR1 DFQATT, CDR2 SNEGSKA (reference sequence). The CDR3 loop spans 14 amino acids. The CDR3 coding sequence is TGCAGTGCGGGGACTAGCGGGATTTACAATGAGCAGTTCTTC. It specifies CSAGTSGIYNEQFF.

The chain combines TRBV5-4 with TRBJ2-3, with 9 bases fitting TRBD2. This CDR3 is built from 16 residues. J lost 1 base, V lost 3 bases, and 6 bases had no gene match. Germline V gives CDR1 SGHNT, CDR2 YYREEE (reference sequence). The CDR3 nucleotides read TGTGCCAGCAGCTCGAAAGGGACTAGCCGCACAGATACGCAGTATTTT. This sequence encodes CASSSKGTSRTDTQYF.

There are many counts of this clonotype. This rearrangement joins TRBV6-2 or TRBV6-3 to TRBJ2-7; 8 bases map to TRBD2. V lost 1 base and J lost 2; bases outside the gene matches: 1. Germline V gene lookup returns CDR1 MNHEY and CDR2 SVGEGT. The CDR3 is 14 amino acids. The CDR3 protein is CASSYLAGTYEQYF. As DNA, the CDR3 is TGTGCCAGCAGTTACTTAGCGGGGACCTACGAGCAGTACTTC.